These T cell receptor beta chains were read from a single sample in a study of PD-1 blockade in classical Hodgkin lymphoma. The method was immunoSEQ multiplex PCR; TCRdb's version includes in-frame clones alone and lacks a portion of them. The sample yields 40,000 to 65,000 clones, over 70% seen once. The sequencing here drew on peripheral blood mononuclear cells (PBMCs), taken at baseline. The origin of the receptors is a human donor with classical Hodgkin lymphoma. CDR3s include the opening cysteine and the closing phenylalanine or tryptophan. Each record gives: V gene, J gene, D gene, CDR3 protein. D genes are given only for firm matches.

>TRBV5-6|TRBJ2-7|NA
CASSWGVSRAKSYEQYF
>TRBV27|TRBJ1-2|TRBD1
CASRLTGGQYGYTF
>TRBV5-6|TRBJ1-4|TRBD1
CASSRDSMWNEKLFF
>TRBV5-1|TRBJ2-2|TRBD1
CASTGDSANTGELFF
>TRBV10-3|TRBJ2-3|TRBD2
CAISPPSGSSTDTQYF
>TRBV5-6|TRBJ2-7|TRBD1
CASSGTTGFPSYEQYF
>TRBV20-1|TRBJ1-2|TRBD1
CAKGQLYGYTF
>TRBV19|TRBJ1-2|NA
CASSLGDANYGYTF
>TRBV10-3|TRBJ2-1|TRBD2
CAISELTSGSYNEQFF
>TRBV4-1|TRBJ1-1|NA
CASSQQGGVNTEAFF
>TRBV19|TRBJ1-5|NA
CASQLGAPNTYSNQPQHF
>TRBV6-4|TRBJ2-7|NA
CASSGSGAYEQYF
>TRBV7-8|TRBJ1-5|NA
CASSLSPGNQPQHF
>TRBV7-9|TRBJ2-1|NA
CASSLSSLYNEQFF
>TRBV19|TRBJ2-3|TRBD2
CASSDSGRTDTQYF
>TRBV30|TRBJ2-1|NA
CAWETGVNNEQFF
>TRBV11-3|TRBJ2-6|TRBD2
CASSSGLAGGPGANVLTF
>TRBV30|TRBJ1-4|NA
CAWTRQGGDEKLFF
>TRBV19|TRBJ2-1|TRBD2
CASLETSDYYNEQFF
>TRBV10-3|TRBJ1-5|NA
CAISEGISPNQPQHF
>TRBV5-1|TRBJ1-5|NA
CASSLEGYSNQPQHF
>TRBV30|TRBJ2-3|NA
CAWSRGTWGTDTQYF
>TRBV5-8|TRBJ1-5|NA
CASSPWGGDQPQHF
>TRBV11-3|TRBJ2-5|NA
CASSLDLLTETQYF
>TRBV19|TRBJ1-1|TRBD1
CASSRDRGRRAFF
>TRBV13|TRBJ2-2|TRBD2
CASSFPGGGTGELFF
>TRBV7-2|TRBJ2-7|TRBD2
CASSRTSGSAAYEQYF
>TRBV5-1|TRBJ1-4|NA
CASSDAGTLGEKLFF
>TRBV18|TRBJ2-3|TRBD2
CASSPETSGMNTDTQYF
>TRBV7-2|TRBJ2-7|NA
CASSFSGDGGLRQYF
>TRBV9|TRBJ2-3|TRBD2
CASSARAGGRPSTDTQYF
>TRBV7-7|TRBJ2-5|TRBD2
CASSLGGAGGQETQYF
>TRBV25-1|TRBJ2-1|TRBD2
CASSDSGLADQRYNEQFF
>TRBV13|TRBJ2-1|TRBD2
CASSRRLAGESYNEQFF
>TRBV2|TRBJ1-1|NA
CASSSRPTGAGTEAFF
>TRBV10-3|TRBJ2-3|NA
CATLQRSTDTQYF
>TRBV23-1|TRBJ1-1|NA
CASSQPRNTEAFF
>TRBV5-1|TRBJ2-5|TRBD1
CASKEGGLGPQETQYF
>TRBV7-9|TRBJ2-2|NA
CASSFTRSTGELFF
>TRBV4-1|TRBJ1-2|NA
CASSQVGGTLNYGYTF
>TRBV6-1|TRBJ1-2|TRBD1
CASTPDRVRTYGYTF
>TRBV6-6|TRBJ2-3|NA
CASGVTDTQYF
>TRBV29-1|TRBJ2-4|NA
CSVGGMAAKNIQYF
>TRBV5-6|TRBJ2-2|TRBD1
CASRLRTGHTGELFF
>TRBV18|TRBJ1-1|NA
CASSPPWGPNTEAFF
>TRBV7-2|TRBJ1-1|NA
CASSPPYVLNTEAFF
>TRBV19|TRBJ2-6|TRBD2
CATRFRGTSGSSGANVLTF
>TRBV5-6|TRBJ1-5|NA
CASSLAQGTHLQPQHF
>TRBV7-9|TRBJ2-7|TRBD2
CASSLEQAGFYLEQYF
>TRBV6-1|TRBJ2-3|NA
CASSEASAKPTDTQYF
>TRBV13|TRBJ1-1|NA
CASSLNGGNTEAFF
>TRBV18|TRBJ2-7|TRBD1
CASSPGTGSYEQYF
>TRBV27|TRBJ2-1|TRBD1
CASSLWQGAPSSYNEQFF
>TRBV7-9|TRBJ1-1|NA
CASSLVEGAEAFF
>TRBV10-3|TRBJ1-1|NA
CAISDRTVGNTEAFF
>TRBV20-1|TRBJ1-1|NA
CSALDHTEAFF
>TRBV11-3|TRBJ2-1|TRBD2
CASSLGTSGYNEQFF
>TRBV27|TRBJ1-2|NA
CASSPVSWRGDYGYTF
>TRBV30|TRBJ2-7|TRBD2
CAWSPPGRERLEQYF
>TRBV29-1|TRBJ2-2|NA
CSVVSINTGELFF